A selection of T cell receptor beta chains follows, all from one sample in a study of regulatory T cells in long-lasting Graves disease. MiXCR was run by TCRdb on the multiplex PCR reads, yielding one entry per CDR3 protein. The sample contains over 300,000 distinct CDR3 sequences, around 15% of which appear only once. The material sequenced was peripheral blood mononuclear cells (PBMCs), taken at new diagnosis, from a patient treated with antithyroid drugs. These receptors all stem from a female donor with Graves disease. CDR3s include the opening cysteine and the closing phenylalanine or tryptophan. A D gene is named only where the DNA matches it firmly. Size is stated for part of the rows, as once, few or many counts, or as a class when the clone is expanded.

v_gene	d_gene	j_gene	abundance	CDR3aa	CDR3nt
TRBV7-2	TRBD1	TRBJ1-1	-	CASSFPTGTGGPIMEVTTEAFF	TGTGCCAGCAGCTTCCCGACGGGGACAGGGGGCCCTATAATGGAAGTTACCACTGAAGCTTTCTTT
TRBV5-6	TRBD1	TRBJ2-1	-	CASSFTGDSYNEQFF	TGTGCCAGCAGCTTTACAGGGGACTCCTACAATGAGCAGTTCTTC
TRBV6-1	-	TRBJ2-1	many	CASSQTGSYEQFF	TGTGCCAGCAGCCAAACAGGGAGCTATGAGCAGTTCTTC
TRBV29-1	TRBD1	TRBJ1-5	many	CSVGGGEPQHF	TGCAGCGTTGGAGGGGGCGAGCCCCAGCATTTT
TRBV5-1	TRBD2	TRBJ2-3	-	CASSSGLADTDTQYF	TGCGCCAGCAGCTCGGGACTAGCGGACACAGATACGCAGTATTTT
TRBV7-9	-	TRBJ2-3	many	CASSPPPGTQYF	TGTGCCAGCAGCCCACCCCCCGGTACGCAGTATTTT
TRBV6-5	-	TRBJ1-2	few	CASSYSGFVEDGYTF	TGTGCCAGCAGTTACTCGGGTTTTGTAGAAGATGGCTACACCTTC
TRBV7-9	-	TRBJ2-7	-	CASAGSAYEQYF	TGTGCCAGCGCGGGATCCGCATACGAGCAGTACTTC
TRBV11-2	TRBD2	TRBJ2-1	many	CASSLVGGGPYDEQFF	TGTGCCAGCAGCTTAGTCGGGGGGGGGCCGTACGATGAGCAGTTCTTC
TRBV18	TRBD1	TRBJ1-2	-	CASSPRTGASYGYTF	TGTGCCAGCTCACCCCGGACAGGAGCTAGCTATGGCTACACCTTC
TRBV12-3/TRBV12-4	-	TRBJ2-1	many	CASSHLVDEQFF	TGTGCCAGCAGCCACCTAGTCGATGAGCAGTTCTTC
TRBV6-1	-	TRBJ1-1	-	CASGDWVSKGEAFF	TGTGCCAGCGGGGATTGGGTTAGTAAGGGAGAAGCTTTCTTT
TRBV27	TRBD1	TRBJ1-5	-	CASSRTGGAYNQPQHF	TGTGCCAGCAGCCGGACAGGGGGGGCCTACAATCAGCCCCAGCATTTT
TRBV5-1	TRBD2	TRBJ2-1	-	CASSPDTGGSGEQFF	TGCGCCAGCAGCCCTGACACGGGCGGGAGCGGTGAGCAGTTCTTC
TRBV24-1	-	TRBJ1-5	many	CATSAPRARNQPQHF	TGTGCCACCAGTGCGCCCAGGGCACGCAATCAGCCCCAGCATTTT
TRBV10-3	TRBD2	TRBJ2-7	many	CAIRGGTAYEQYF	TGTGCCATCAGGGGAGGGACGGCCTACGAGCAGTACTTC